This T cell receptor beta chain was recovered during a study of blood T cell repertoires in COVID-19. Study overall: Whether acute or convalescent, the COVID-19 samples came from the United States, Italy and Spain. The cDNA or gDNA used as material had been derived from T cells, B-cell-depleted T cells, or PBMCs.

From germline, CDR1 is WNHNN and CDR2 SYGVQD (reference sequence). CDR3 length: 15 residues. The V end lost 0 bases, the J end lost 2 bases, and 8 bases lay between the germline ends. Participants had their cohort set by participant-reported clinical history. The authors' processing: Quantification of nucleated cells was approximated via reference gene primer amplification. Produced via immunoSEQ multiplex PCR; TCRdb's table is partial and in-frame only. From that table come the V and J calls and clone size; the DNA was used to work out D and trimming. The sample shows more than 200,000 clones, approximately 80% of them seen only once.

Sequenced material: PBMCs or T cells enriched from blood (not recorded which). The sequence derives from a man younger than 45 with acute COVID-19. The chain couples TRBV10-1 to TRBJ1-3, with D hard to call. The CDR3 region has the DNA TGCGCCAGCAGTGAGTCGGGAGAGGCTGGAAACACCATATATTTT. Its protein is CASSESGEAGNTIYF.